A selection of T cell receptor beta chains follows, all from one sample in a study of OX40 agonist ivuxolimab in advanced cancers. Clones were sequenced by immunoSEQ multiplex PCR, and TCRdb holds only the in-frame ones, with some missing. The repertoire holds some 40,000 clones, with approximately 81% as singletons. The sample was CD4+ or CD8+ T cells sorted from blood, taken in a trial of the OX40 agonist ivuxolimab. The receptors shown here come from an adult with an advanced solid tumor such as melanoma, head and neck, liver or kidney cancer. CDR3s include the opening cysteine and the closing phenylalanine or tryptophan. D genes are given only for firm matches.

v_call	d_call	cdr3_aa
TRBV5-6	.	CASSPGPRGYEQYF
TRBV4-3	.	CASSPKDRTGELFF
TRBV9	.	CASSSAGVVGNTIYF
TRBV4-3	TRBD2	CASSQDGGANNEQFF
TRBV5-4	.	CASSTTGYEQYF
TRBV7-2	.	CASSFGFLLNEQFF
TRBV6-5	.	CASSYLTDYQHF
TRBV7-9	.	CASSSGQGGADTQYF
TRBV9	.	CASSVARDGYGYTF
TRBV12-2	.	CASRPSYKPEGEKLFF
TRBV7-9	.	CASSPTRRTEAFF
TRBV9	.	CASSAGAGQQFF
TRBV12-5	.	CASGFQLQTPSYEQYF
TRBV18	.	CASSYRQDEQFF
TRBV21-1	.	CASSLHGRGPLHTHTQYF
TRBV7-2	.	CASSLLGAKVAFF
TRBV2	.	CASRVTGVLANYGYTF
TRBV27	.	CASSPSGNYGYTF
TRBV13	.	CASSSTEEAFF
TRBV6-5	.	CASSYSEDHLYGYTF
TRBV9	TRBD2	CASSGGGLAGGPKDEQFF
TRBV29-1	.	CSAKGQLSGNTIYF
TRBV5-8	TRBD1	CASSLSGTGGNEQFF
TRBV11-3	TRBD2	CASSLDMVGRAVTDTQYF
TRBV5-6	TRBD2	CASSFGTSGRAGELFF
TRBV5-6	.	CASSLAGTGNEQFF
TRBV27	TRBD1	CASSVGTGGATKNIQYF
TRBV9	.	CASSAPAKETQYF
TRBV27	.	CASSATGYTEAFF
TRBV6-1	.	CASSDEGGGLNTIYF
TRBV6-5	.	CASSYSYRSSNGYTF
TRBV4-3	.	CASSQGLASGEKLFF
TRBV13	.	CASSLSQLNQPQHF
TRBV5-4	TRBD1	CASSLAGGSLHEQYF
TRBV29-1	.	CSVRPLFTYGYTF
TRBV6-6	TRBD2	CASSSPVAGIVEQYF
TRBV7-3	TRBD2	CASSLVGRSGEDNEQFF
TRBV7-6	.	CASSLGVWETQYF